The 10 T cell receptor beta chains presented below share a single source sample, sequenced in a study of regulatory T cells in long-lasting Graves disease. Both iRepertoire HTBI primers and Arm-PCR of CDR3 regions were used to build the TCR beta libraries. TCRdb used MiXCR to reprocess the multiplex PCR reads, holding one entry per CDR3 protein. The table shows some 200,000 distinct CDR3 sequences, with roughly 18% occurring only once. Noted time point: newly diagnosed GD, antithyroid drugs for less than 3 months. Construction of the TCR library relied on RNA isolated from PBMCs. This same sample was also part of a study on T cells in Graves' hyperthyroidism and ophthalmopathy.

The input for sequencing was peripheral blood mononuclear cells (PBMCs), taken at new diagnosis, from a patient treated with antithyroid drugs. These receptor sequences come from a woman aged 25-40 years with Graves disease.

This clonotype has at least ten counts. The chain employs TRBV28 and TRBJ1-5; 8 bases align to TRBD1. V lost 6 bases and J lost 7; bases outside the gene matches: 8. Germline CDR1 MDHEN, CDR2 SYDVKM. The CDR3 totals 14 residues. The CDR3 reads CASRGQVTGQPQHF. The CDR3 coding sequence is TGTGCCAGCAGGGGACAGGTGACGGGGCAGCCCCAGCATTTT.

Turning to this clonotype: A far larger clone lies a single base away; this is likely a read error. The chain recombines TRBV2 with TRBJ2-5; a possible D gene is TRBD1 (6 bases). CDR1 is SNHLY and CDR2 is FYNNEI in the germline V gene. Between the trimmed V and J ends, which lost 3 bases and 4 bases, there was a span of 12 bases. This CDR3 comprises 14 residues. The CDR3 nucleotides are TGTGCCAGCAGTGATCCGGCAGGGGTAGAGACCCAGTACTTC. Residues: CASSDPAGVETQYF. Combining the CDR3 with reference TRBV2 and TRBJ2-5 gives the whole variable domain EPEVTQTPSHQVTQMGQEVILRCVPISNHLYFYWYRQILGQKVEFLVSFYNNEISEKSEIFDDQFSVERPDGSNFTLKIRSTKLEDSAMYFCASSDPAGVETQYFGPGTRLLVL.

In its sample, this clonotype was seen many times. V is TRBV6-1 and J is TRBJ1-5; D remains ambiguous. The CDR3 is made up of 16 amino acids. Per the germline V gene, CDR1 is MNHNS and CDR2 is SASEGT. Trimming shortened V by 1 base and J by 4 bases, and 14 bases separated the two germline ends. The DNA of the CDR3 is TGTGCCAGCAGTGAAGTATCCCGGGCACCGAATCAGCCCCAGCATTTT. It translates to CASSEVSRAPNQPQHF.

This clonotype appeared many times. The chain uses TRBV7-9 and TRBJ1-1; the D gene is possibly TRBD1 (6 bases). The CDR3 is 14 amino acids. Germline V gene sequence: CDR1 SEHNR, CDR2 FQNEAQ (reference sequence). V lost 2 bases and J 2 bases, leaving 9 bases between the germline ends. The CDR3 region is CASSLTGINTEAFF. The CDR3 nucleotides read TGTGCCAGCAGCTTAACAGGGATCAACACTGAAGCTTTCTTT.

The chain is built from TRBV28 and TRBJ1-1; D is undetermined. V was trimmed by 1 base and J by 6 bases, leaving 12 bases between them. Germline V gene sequence: CDR1 MDHEN, CDR2 SYDVKM. The CDR3 sequence is 14 residues long. In DNA form, the CDR3 reads TGTGCCAGCAGTTTATATACCCTGCCACCTGAAGCTTTCTTT. Its protein is CASSLYTLPPEAFF.

The chain employs TRBV11-2 and TRBJ1-4; unclear D gene. V gave up 4 bases and J gave up 2 bases, with 2 bases separating them. The germline V gene encodes CDR1 SGHAT and CDR2 FQNNGV. The CDR3 sequence is 12 residues long. CDR3 nucleotides: TGTGCCAGCAGCTCCACTAATGAAAAACTGTTTTTT. This encodes CASSSTNEKLFF.

The chain links TRBV4-1 to TRBJ1-5, with D hard to call. V lost 7 bases and J 0 bases, leaving 13 bases between the germline ends. CDR1 is MGHRA, CDR2 YSYEKL, per germline. The length of the CDR3 is 15 residues. CDR3 residues: CASKDGPYSNQPQHF. CDR3 sequence (DNA): TGCGCCAGCAAGGACGGACCTTATAGCAATCAGCCCCAGCATTTT.

This clonotype appeared many times. The V gene is TRBV30, the J gene TRBJ2-7; 13 bases match TRBD2. This CDR3 region has 18 residues. The germline V gene encodes CDR1 GTSNPN and CDR2 SVGIG (reference sequence). V shed 2 bases and J 1 base; nucleotides not matched to a gene: 11. CDR3 DNA sequence: TGTGCCTGGAGTATTATCCGGACTAGCGGGAGTGTTTCCTACGAGCAGTACTTC. Translation: CAWSIIRTSGSVSYEQYF.

This clonotype was seen repeatedly, ten times or more. The V gene is TRBV3-1, the J gene TRBJ2-1; 7 nucleotides match TRBD2. The CDR3 runs to 14 residues. Per the germline V gene, CDR1 is LGHDT and CDR2 is YNNKEL (reference sequence). Losses at the gene ends were 4 bases for V and 5 bases for J; bases not matched to a gene: 5. The CDR3 DNA reads as TGTGCCAGCAGCCCAGGACTAGTAGACAATGAGCAGTTCTTC. Protein sequence: CASSPGLVDNEQFF.

This clonotype was seen at least ten times. The genes are TRBV5-1 and TRBJ2-5, with D possibly being TRBD1 or TRBD2 (5 bases each). This CDR3 is 11 amino acids long. V was shortened by 5 bases and J by 3 bases, with 5 bases between the two germline ends. Germline V gene data show CDR1 as SGHRS and CDR2 as YFSETQ. The CDR3, as DNA: TGCGCCAGCAGGGGGGAAGAGACCCAGTACTTC. It specifies CASRGEETQYF.